This T cell receptor (beta chain) was profiled in a study of T-cell memory formation after mild COVID-19. MiXCR, run by TCRdb on the 5' RACE reads, gives a single entry per CDR3 protein. The sample yields about 440,000 distinct CDR3 sequences, about 20% seen once. The sequence derives from an adult woman who had mild COVID-19 (a few samples of this study predate the infection). Cell type and time point are not known. Sequenced sample: PBMCs or a T cell subset sorted from them (not recorded which).

This chain's CDR3 is CASSPSSGNYNEQFF. The CDR3 DNA follows: TGTGCCAGCAGCCCTTCTAGCGGAAACTACAATGAGCAGTTCTTC. The chain couples TRBV7-2 to TRBJ2-1, with 7 bases identical to TRBD2. The CDR3 loop spans 15 amino acids. With V trimmed by 5 bases and J by 3 bases, 7 bases remained unmatched. Per the germline V gene, CDR1 is SGHTA and CDR2 is FQGNSA.